This T cell receptor beta chain was documented in a study of response to subunit inactivated influenza vaccine. TCRdb analysed the RT-PCR reads with MiXCR anew, one entry per CDR3 protein. The sample consists of roughly 540,000 distinct CDR3 sequences, approximately 22% of them appearing once. V dropped 5 bases and J dropped 5; count of bases not matched to a gene: 9. The CDR3 has 13 amino acids. From germline, CDR1 is DFQATT and CDR2 SNEGSKA (reference sequence). These records were also assigned to another study, of T cells expressing NK-cell markers. That source reports: 5'RACE template switching built TCR beta cDNA with unique molecular identifiers. Sorted CD3+CD56+NKG2C+, CD3+CD56+NKG2C- and CD3+CD56-NKG2C+ T cells supplied TCR beta repertoires. The sequencing cohort of eight donors included seven HCMV-seropositive individuals and one seronegative individual. NKG2C+ dominant clonotype frequencies in six donors were roughly 1.0-7.5% of CD8+ T cells. Topping the CD3+CD56-NKG2C+ fraction as well were these clonotypes, in a handful of donors.

Material: CD4+ T cells sorted from PBMCs, obtained 11 to 12 days after vaccination. The chain employs TRBV20-1 and TRBJ2-7, with TRBD2 identical over 7 bases. This TCR came from a middle-aged man who received an inactivated influenza vaccine. CDR3 DNA sequence: TGCAGTGCTCCACTCAGCGGGAACGACGAGCAGTACTTC. This gives the protein CSAPLSGNDEQYF.